This TCR beta chain was observed in a study of cytomegalovirus exposure and HLA in healthy donors. Findings and limits, study-wide: A later analysis showed HLA-associated TCR beta chains outstripping equally common others in clonal expansion. Donor immune exposure was known only as CMV serostatus.

A note on this clone: Its antigen remains unknown.

The PCR had 60 Vbeta and 13 Jbeta primers. Profiling relied on immunoSEQ multiplex PCR, and the TCRdb table lists in-frame clones only, not all of them. The data hold more than 95,000 clones, with roughly 79% observed a single time. V dropped 1 base and J dropped 0 bases, with 7 bases sitting between them. This CDR3 contains 15 residues. Germline V gene lookup returns CDR1 SGHNT and CDR2 YYREEE (reference sequence). The rearrangement uses TRBV5-4 and TRBJ2-2; D not resolved. This clonotype was obtained from a man between 60 and 75 years old in good health and CMV-seropositive. Sequenced: PBMCs. CDR3 residues: CASSLTRTNTGELFF. The CDR3, as DNA: TGTGCCAGCAGCTTGACGAGGACGAACACCGGGGAGCTGTTTTTT.